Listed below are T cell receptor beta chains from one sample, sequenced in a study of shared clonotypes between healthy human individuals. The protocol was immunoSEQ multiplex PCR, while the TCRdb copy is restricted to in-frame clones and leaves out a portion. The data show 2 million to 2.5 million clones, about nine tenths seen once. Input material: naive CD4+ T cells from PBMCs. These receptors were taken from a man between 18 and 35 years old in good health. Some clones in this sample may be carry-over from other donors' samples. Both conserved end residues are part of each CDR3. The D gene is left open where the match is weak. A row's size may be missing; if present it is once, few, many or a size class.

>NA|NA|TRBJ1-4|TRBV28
TGTGCCGTGGGGGGGCAGCGTGAAAAACTGTTTTTT
CAVGGQREKLFF
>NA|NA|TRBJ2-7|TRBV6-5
TGTGCCAGCAGTTACGGGCTCGAGGGTTACGAGCAGTACTTC
CASSYGLEGYEQYF
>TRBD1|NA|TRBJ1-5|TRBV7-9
TGTGCCAGCAGTTTAACAGGGGATAGCAATCAGCCCCAGCATTTT
CASSLTGDSNQPQHF
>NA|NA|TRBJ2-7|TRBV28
TGTGCCAGCAGTTTAAGCGCCTACGAGCAGTACTTC
CASSLSAYEQYF
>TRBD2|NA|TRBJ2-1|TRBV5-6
TGTGCCAGCAGCTTAGGTGGCGGGAGGGTACAATACAATGAGCAGTTCTTC
CASSLGGGRVQYNEQFF
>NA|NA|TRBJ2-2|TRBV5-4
TGTGCCAGCAGCTTGGACATGGGACCGCGGAACACCGGGGAGCTGTTTTTT
CASSLDMGPRNTGELFF
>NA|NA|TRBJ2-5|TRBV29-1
TGCAGCGCCGAGGGCAGCCAAGAGACCCAGTACTTC
CSAEGSQETQYF
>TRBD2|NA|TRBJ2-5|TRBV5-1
TGCGCCAGCAGCTTGGGGCTAGCGGGGGGCCAAGAGACCCAGTACTTC
CASSLGLAGGQETQYF
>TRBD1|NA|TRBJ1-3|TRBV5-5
TGTGCCAGCAGCTTGGCGTGGACAGGGACTGGAAACACCATATATTTT
CASSLAWTGTGNTIYF
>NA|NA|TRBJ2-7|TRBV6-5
TGTGCCAGCACATCTAGCTCTAGGCTATACGAGCAGTACTTC
CASTSSSRLYEQYF
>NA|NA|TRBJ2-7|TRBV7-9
TGTGCCAGCAGCCCGGGGGGCAGAACCTACGAGCAGTACTTC
CASSPGGRTYEQYF
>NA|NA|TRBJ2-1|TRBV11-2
TGTGCCAGCAGCTTAGCTTTTATAGGGGCTGGGGTCCACAATGAGCAGTTCTTC
CASSLAFIGAGVHNEQFF
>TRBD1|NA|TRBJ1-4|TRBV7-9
TGTGCCAGCATACACAGGGGCGGTGAAAAACTGTTTTTT
CASIHRGGEKLFF
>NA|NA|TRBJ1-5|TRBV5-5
TGTGCCAGCTCCCGGACAACCAATCAGCCCCAGCATTTT
CASSRTTNQPQHF
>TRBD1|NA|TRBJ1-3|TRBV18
TGTGCCAGCTCACCCCCAGGGGGATACACTGGAAACACCATATATTTT
CASSPPGGYTGNTIYF
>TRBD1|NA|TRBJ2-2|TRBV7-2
TGTGCCAGCAGCCAAAACCGGGACAGGGTGAACACCGGGGAGCTGTTTTTT
CASSQNRDRVNTGELFF
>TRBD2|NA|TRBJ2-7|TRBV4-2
TGTGCCAGCAGCCAACGTGTAGGGACTAGCGGTTACGAGCAGTACTTC
CASSQRVGTSGYEQYF
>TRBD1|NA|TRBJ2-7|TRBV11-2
TGTGCCAGCAGCTTTAGGGGTGGGGACAGGGCCCTCTACGAGCAGTACTTC
CASSFRGGDRALYEQYF
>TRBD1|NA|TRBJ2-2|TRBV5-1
TGCGCCAGCAGCTTGGTTGCGGGACAGGGTAACACCGGGGAGCTGTTTTTT
CASSLVAGQGNTGELFF
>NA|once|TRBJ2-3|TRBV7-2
TGTGCCAGCAGCTTAGTCCAATTGTCACTGATCACAGATACGCAGTATTTT
CASSLVQLSLITDTQYF
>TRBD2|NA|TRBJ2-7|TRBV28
TGTGCCAGCAGGCTTGCGTCCGGGGGGACCTACGAGCAGTACTTC
CASRLASGGTYEQYF
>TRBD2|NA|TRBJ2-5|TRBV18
TGTGCCAGCTCATTAAGCGGGAGATATGAGACCCAGTACTTC
CASSLSGRYETQYF
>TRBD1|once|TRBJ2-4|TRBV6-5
TGTGCCAGCAAAGAAAGAGGGGGCGCGGAGGACATTCAGTACTTC
CASKERGGAEDIQYF
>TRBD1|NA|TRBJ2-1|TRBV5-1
TGCGCCAGCAGCCCTGGGACAGGAGAATACAATGAGCAGTTCTTC
CASSPGTGEYNEQFF
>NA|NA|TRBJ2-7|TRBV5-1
TGCGCCAGCAGCCCCGGCCGGGCCTACGAGCAGTACTTC
CASSPGRAYEQYF
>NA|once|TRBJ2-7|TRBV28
TGTGCCAGCAGTTTAGTTCTTTGGCAGCCTGCCTACGAGCAGTACTTC
CASSLVLWQPAYEQYF
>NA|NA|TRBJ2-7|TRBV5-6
TGTGCCAGCAGCTTTACAGCAAGTTCCTACGAGCAATACTTC
CASSFTASSYEQYF
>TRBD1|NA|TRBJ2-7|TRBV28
TGTGCCAGCAGGCAAACAGGGGGGACCTACGAGCAGTACTTC
CASRQTGGTYEQYF
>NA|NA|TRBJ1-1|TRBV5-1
TGCGCCAGCAGCTCGCACGCGAACACTGAAGCTTTCTTT
CASSSHANTEAFF
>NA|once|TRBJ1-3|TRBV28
TGTGCCAGCAGTTCCCGAGAACCGGGACTTGGAAACACCATATATTTT
CASSSREPGLGNTIYF